The T cell receptor (beta chain) under discussion was sequenced for a study of OX40 agonist ivuxolimab in advanced cancers. In the study overall: Patients were treated with ivuxolimab, an agonistic anti-OX40 (CD134) antibody. The study, taken as a whole, reports: Partial responders treated at 0.1-3.0 mg/kg exhibited clonal expansion among the lowest measured. Certain nonresponders likewise exhibited a low normalized T-cell clonal expansion.

V dropped 4 bases and J dropped 4 bases, with 14 bases sitting between them. The CDR3 contains 14 residues. Germline-derived CDR1 and CDR2 are SGHRS and YFSETQ. Only in-frame clones appear in the TCRdb table, and some are missing; sequencing was by immunoSEQ multiplex PCR. The sample has under 70,000 clones, roughly 80% seen once; the top ten hold 4.4%. Concerning this clone: What it binds is unknown.

Autoimmune disease history or systemic immunosuppression led to patients being barred. The origin of this receptor is an adult with an advanced solid tumor such as melanoma, head and neck, liver or kidney cancer. This sample comprised CD4+ or CD8+ T cells sorted from blood, obtained in a trial of the OX40 agonist ivuxolimab. This chain uses TRBV5-1 with TRBJ2-5; D is uncertain. CDR3 sequence reads: CASSAGFGVETQYF. DNA of the CDR3: TGCGCCAGCAGCGCCGGTTTTGGGGTAGAGACCCAGTACTTC.